The 5 T cell receptor beta chains below all came from one sample that was sequenced in a study of control samples from healthy donors and cancer patients. Profiling relied on immunoSEQ multiplex PCR, and the TCRdb table lists in-frame clones only, not all of them. The sample holds roughly 450,000 clones, 80% to 95% seen once. The specimen sequenced was PBMCs. Source of these receptors: a man aged 35-49 years with head and neck cancer.

The chain couples TRBV30 to TRBJ1-1, with 8 bases identical to TRBD1. From germline, CDR1 is GTSNPN and CDR2 SVGIG (reference sequence). V gave up 5 bases and J gave up 6 bases; unmatched junction bases: 5. The CDR3 consists of 12 residues. The CDR3 spells CAWGQGGAEAFF. As DNA, the CDR3 is TGTGCCTGGGGACAGGGAGGGGCTGAAGCTTTCTTT.

The V and J genes are TRBV3-1 (or the pseudogene TRBV3-2) and TRBJ2-1; TRBD2 might be the D (5 bases). Per germline, CDR1 LGHDT and CDR2 YNNKEL (reference sequence). This CDR3 is 20 amino acids long. V lost 0 bases to trimming and J lost 0 bases, with 21 bases between them. CDR3: CASSQERSPWRASSYNEQFF. The CDR3 DNA sequence: TGTGCCAGCAGCCAAGAACGAAGCCCTTGGCGGGCTAGCTCCTACAATGAGCAGTTCTTC.

V gene TRBV29-1 combines with J gene TRBJ1-5; unclear D gene. The CDR3 has 13 amino acids. The germline V and J ends were trimmed by 4 bases and 3 bases, with 10 bases remaining between them. Germline assignment: CDR1 SQVTM and CDR2 ANQGSEA. CDR3 residues: CSVGMGYNQPQHF. CDR3 bases: TGCAGCGTTGGAATGGGTTACAATCAGCCCCAGCATTTT.

This chain links TRBV5-1 with TRBJ2-7, with D possibly matching TRBD1 (6 bases). This CDR3 is 15 amino acids long. Germline V gene sequence: CDR1 SGHRS, CDR2 YFSETQ. With 0 bases removed from V and 1 base from J, the gap between germline ends came to 11 bases. The chain's CDR3 is CASSLDHRVSYEQYF. Here the CDR3 DNA reads TGCGCCAGCAGCTTGGACCACAGGGTTTCCTACGAGCAGTACTTC.

This chain joins TRBV25-1 and TRBJ1-1; 10 nucleotides match TRBD1. This CDR3 is built from 13 residues. Germline V lookup: CDR1 MGHDK, CDR2 SYGVNS. V trimming: 7 bases; J trimming: 3 bases; junction bases outside the gene matches: 2. CDR3 bases: TGTGCCAGCACGGGACAGGGGCACACTGAAGCTTTCTTT. Protein: CASTGQGHTEAFF.